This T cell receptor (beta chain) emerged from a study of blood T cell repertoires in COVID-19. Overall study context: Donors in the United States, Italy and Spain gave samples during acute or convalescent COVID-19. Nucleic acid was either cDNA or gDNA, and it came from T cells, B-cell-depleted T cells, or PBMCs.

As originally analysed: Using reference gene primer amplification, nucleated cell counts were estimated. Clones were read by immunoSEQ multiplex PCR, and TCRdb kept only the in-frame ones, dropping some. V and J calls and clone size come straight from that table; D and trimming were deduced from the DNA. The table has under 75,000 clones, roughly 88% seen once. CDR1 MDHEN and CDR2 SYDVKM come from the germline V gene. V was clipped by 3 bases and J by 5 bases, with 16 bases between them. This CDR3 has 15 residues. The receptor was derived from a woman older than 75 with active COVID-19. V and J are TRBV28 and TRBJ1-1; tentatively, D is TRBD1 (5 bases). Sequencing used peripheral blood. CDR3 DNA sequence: TGTGCCAGCAGTTTGGGGGAGGGTAGGTCGACTGAAGCTTTCTTT. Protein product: CASSLGEGRSTEAFF.